Presented here are 31 T cell receptor beta chains from one specimen sequenced in a study of cytomegalovirus exposure and HLA in healthy donors. The protocol was immunoSEQ multiplex PCR, while the TCRdb copy is restricted to in-frame clones and leaves out a portion. In the table there are 150,000 or so clones, over 80% of which are singletons. Input material: PBMCs. The receptors originated from a young woman in good health and CMV-seropositive.

This rearrangement joins TRBV5-1 to TRBJ2-3, with no clear D. This CDR3 spans 14 amino acids. Germline loops: CDR1 SGHRS, CDR2 YFSETQ. Trimming cost V 0 bases and J 0 bases, with 5 bases left between them. The CDR3 here is CASSLDSSTDTQYF. The CDR3 bases are TGCGCCAGCAGCTTGGACAGTAGCACAGATACGCAGTATTTT.

This chain uses TRBV5-6 with TRBJ1-1, with D unresolved. The ends were cut back, 6 bases at V and 0 bases at J, with 6 bases in the middle. This CDR3 has 12 residues. Germline V lookup: CDR1 SGHDT, CDR2 YYEEEE. CDR3 amino acids: CASTYMNTEAFF. The CDR3 nucleotides read TGTGCCAGCACCTATATGAACACTGAAGCTTTCTTT.

CDR3 residues: CASSGYEIYGYTF. The CDR3 DNA sequence: TGTGCCAGCAGTGGGTACGAGATCTATGGCTACACCTTC. The V and J genes are TRBV2 and TRBJ1-2; unclear D gene. V shed 4 bases and J shed 4 bases, with 10 bases lying between them. The CDR3 spans 13 residues. Germline CDR1 SNHLY, CDR2 FYNNEI.

This rearrangement joins TRBV4-1 to TRBJ2-3; no clear D gene. Germline V lookup: CDR1 MGHRA, CDR2 YSYEKL. Trimming stripped 4 bases from V and 2 bases from J, with 22 bases between. The CDR3 loop spans 18 amino acids. In DNA form, the CDR3 reads TGCGCCAGCAGCCCCCAGAGGCGAGGCGGCGTGGCCACAGATACGCAGTATTTT. Protein: CASSPQRRGGVATDTQYF.

This clone was recorded only once. Other DNA sequences in this sample translate to the same CDR3. V and J are TRBV27 and TRBJ2-7; TRBD2 aligns across 8 bases. The CDR3 runs to 14 residues. The V and J ends lost 5 bases and 1 base, in that order; junction bases with no gene match: 4. In germline, CDR1 is MNHEY, CDR2 SMNVEV (reference sequence). In nucleotides, the CDR3 is TGTGCCAGCAGTCTAGCGGGTTATTCCTACGAGCAGTACTTC. This encodes CASSLAGYSYEQYF.

The chain has TRBV6-1 and TRBJ2-2; weak D call: TRBD2 (5 bases). Germline CDR1 reads MNHNS; CDR2 reads SASEGT. The CDR3 runs 15 residues. Trimming stripped 7 bases from V and 0 bases from J, with 12 bases between. This CDR3 reads CASTGGYANTGELFF. CDR3 nucleotides: TGTGCCAGCACCGGCGGGTACGCGAACACCGGGGAGCTGTTTTTT.

This clone was seen once. This sequence joins TRBV4-1 and TRBJ2-1, with 10 bases identical to TRBD1. CDR3 length: 17 residues. In germline, CDR1 is MGHRA, CDR2 YSYEKL. V was clipped by 1 base and J by 6 bases; unmatched bases: 9. CDR3 sequence reads: CASSQGGTGVHGNEQFF. The CDR3 DNA reads as TGCGCCAGCAGCCAAGGTGGGACAGGGGTCCACGGCAATGAGCAGTTCTTC.

This chain connects TRBV27 to TRBJ2-1, with 14 bases aligning to TRBD2. Germline trimming cut 7 bases from V and 4 bases from J; bases unmatched to any gene: 6. From germline, CDR1 is MNHEY and CDR2 SMNVEV (reference sequence). CDR3 length equals 16 residues. The CDR3 loop is CASKTSGGAFYNEQFF. For the CDR3, the DNA is TGTGCCAGCAAGACTAGCGGGGGGGCGTTTTACAATGAGCAGTTCTTC.

The chain is built from TRBV11-3 and TRBJ1-2, with D possibly being TRBD1 (6 bases). V lost 3 bases and J lost 8, with 28 bases in between. Germline CDR1 and CDR2: SGHNT and YENEEA. The CDR3 totals 18 residues. CDR3 bases: TGTGCCAGCAGCTTCCCCGTCGCCTTCCCAACAGGGATATTCGGCTACACCTTC. Its translation is CASSFPVAFPTGIFGYTF.

V and J are TRBV5-1 and TRBJ2-5; D gene ambiguous. The CDR3 runs to 13 residues. Germline CDR1 and CDR2: SGHRS and YFSETQ. V lost 0 bases to trimming and J lost 1 base, with 4 bases between them. The CDR3 region is CASSLGSQETQYF. CDR3 coding DNA: TGCGCCAGCAGCTTGGGCAGCCAAGAGACCCAGTACTTC.

The chain is built from TRBV5-1 and TRBJ1-6, with D unresolved. V was clipped by 4 bases and J by 8 bases, with 10 bases between them. Germline CDR1 and CDR2: SGHRS and YFSETQ. The CDR3 has 13 amino acids. DNA of the CDR3: TGCGCCAGCAGCCGGGTCCCCGATTCACCCCTCCACTTT. As protein: CASSRVPDSPLHF.

This chain uses TRBV29-1 with TRBJ1-1; 8 nucleotides match TRBD1. The germline CDR1 and CDR2 sequences are SQVTM and ANQGSEA. This CDR3 spans 12 amino acids. V dropped 6 bases and J dropped 2; count of bases not matched to a gene: 2. This CDR3 is CSVDRGNTEAFF. DNA of the CDR3: TGCAGCGTCGACAGGGGAAACACTGAAGCTTTCTTT. Full variable domain (rest looked up from reference TRBV29-1 and TRBJ1-1): SAVISQKPSRDICQRGTSLTIQCQVDSQVTMMFWYRQQPGQSLTLIATANQGSEATYESGFVIDKFPISRPNLTFSTLTVSNMSPEDSSIYLCSVDRGNTEAFFGQGTRLTVV.

The V and J genes are TRBV5-4 and TRBJ2-7, with a tentative D call TRBD2 (5 bases). There are 11 residues in the CDR3. Germline CDR1 reads SGHNT; CDR2 reads YYREEE (reference sequence). Trimming pared 6 bases from V and 7 bases from J, leaving 11 bases between. The CDR3 DNA follows: TGTGCCAGCACCTCCGGGGAAGAGCAGTACTTC. It is translated as CASTSGEEQYF.

V is TRBV6-1 and J is TRBJ1-6; weak D call: TRBD1 (6 bases). Germline loops: CDR1 MNHNS, CDR2 SASEGT. V lost 5 bases and J lost 7, with 12 bases in between. This CDR3 has 14 residues. The chain's CDR3 is CASSTGKENSPLHF. Written as DNA, the CDR3 is TGTGCCAGCAGTACAGGGAAGGAAAATTCACCCCTCCACTTT.

The chain employs TRBV7-2 and TRBJ2-1; 7 positions match TRBD1. The CDR3 loop spans 14 amino acids. CDR1 is SGHTA and CDR2 is FQGNSA in the germline V gene. J was trimmed by 4 bases and V by 4 bases; bases with no gene match: 4. Here the CDR3 reads CASSSPGQYNEQFF. In DNA form, the CDR3 reads TGTGCCAGCAGCTCGCCGGGACAGTACAATGAGCAGTTCTTC.

This clone occurred a few times. The V gene is TRBV28, the J gene TRBJ2-4; no reliable D call. Deletions cut 3 bases from V and 7 bases from J, with 10 bases between. The germline CDR1 and CDR2 sequences are MDHEN and SYDVKM. CDR3 size: 13 residues. The CDR3: CASSFARANIQYF. CDR3 bases: TGTGCCAGCAGTTTCGCTAGAGCCAACATTCAGTACTTC.

This chain links TRBV6-1 with TRBJ2-7, with D possibly TRBD1 on 5 matching bases. The CDR3 length is 17 residues. CDR1 and CDR2 (germline): MNHNS, SASEGT. V lost 0 bases to trimming and J lost 3 bases, with 18 bases between them. The CDR3 protein is CASSEASLQALDYEQYF. DNA for the CDR3: TGTGCCAGCAGTGAAGCATCTCTACAGGCGCTCGACTACGAGCAGTACTTC.

This chain uses TRBV7-8 with TRBJ1-2; D may be TRBD1 (5 bases). The V gene's germline CDR1 is SGHVS and CDR2 FQNEAQ. The CDR3 is made up of 15 amino acids. V shed 0 bases and J shed 4 bases, with 12 bases lying between them. The CDR3 DNA sequence: TGTGCCAGCAGCTTAGCCCAGGGACTAAGCTATGGCTACACCTTC. Translated, it gives CASSLAQGLSYGYTF.

In nucleotides, the CDR3 is TGTGCCAGCAGCAACGCCCTTGGAGGGGCGCGTGTGGGAAACACCATATATTTT. Protein sequence: CASSNALGGARVGNTIYF. The chain uses TRBV7-2 and TRBJ1-3; D may be TRBD1 (5 bases). The V and J ends lost 5 bases and 4 bases respectively, with 24 bases between them. The V gene's germline CDR1 is SGHTA and CDR2 FQGNSA. The CDR3 spans 18 residues.

The chain links TRBV5-1 to TRBJ2-3, with 14 positions matching TRBD2. CDR3 length: 17 residues. Germline CDR1 is SGHRS and CDR2 is YFSETQ. V dropped 4 bases and J dropped 4; count of bases not matched to a gene: 8. The CDR3 DNA reads TGCGCCAGCAGCCCGACTAGCGGGAGGGCCGTCCCAGATACGCAGTATTTT. Protein product: CASSPTSGRAVPDTQYF.

The chain combines TRBV18 with TRBJ1-1; 10 nucleotides line up with TRBD1. The ends lost 3 bases at V and 1 base at J; junction bases unmatched: 11. This CDR3 contains 18 residues. Germline values: CDR1 KGHSH, CDR2 LQKENI. The CDR3 is CASSPSLRQGARNTEAFF. The CDR3 nucleotides read TGTGCCAGCTCACCGAGTTTGAGACAGGGGGCGCGGAACACTGAAGCTTTCTTT.

The V gene is TRBV19, the J gene TRBJ1-1; D remains ambiguous. Trimming removed 6 bases at V and 5 bases at J, with 16 bases between. This CDR3 region has 14 residues. CDR1 LNHDA and CDR2 SQIVND come from the germline V gene (reference sequence). CDR3 sequence reads: CASSPGIGVTEAFF. CDR3 sequence (DNA): TGTGCCAGTAGCCCCGGGATCGGGGTGACTGAAGCTTTCTTT.

This sequence joins TRBV7-2 and TRBJ2-1, with 13 positions matching TRBD2. Germline V gene sequence: CDR1 SGHTA, CDR2 FQGNSA. Trimming cost V 5 bases and J 7 bases; bases outside gene matches: 8. The CDR3 totals 16 residues. Here the CDR3 reads CASSQLAGGSGNEQFF. The CDR3 region has the DNA TGTGCCAGCAGCCAACTAGCGGGAGGGTCTGGGAATGAGCAGTTCTTC.

In its sample, this clone ranks as medium-sized. V usage is TRBV6-1 and J usage is TRBJ2-1; 10 nucleotides agree with TRBD2. Germline V gene data show CDR1 as MNHNS and CDR2 as SASEGT. The CDR3 runs 17 residues. Trimming at V came to 1 base and at J to 5 bases, leaving 8 bases not matched to a gene. The CDR3 nucleotides read TGTGCCAGCAGTGAAGAGCCTAGCGGGGGATACGACAATGAGCAGTTCTTC. As protein: CASSEEPSGGYDNEQFF.

On this clone itself: This CDR3 is also generated by other DNA sequences in the sample. The V and J genes are TRBV6-5 and TRBJ1-3; TRBD1 might be the D (6 bases). The CDR3 totals 15 residues. Trimming took 0 bases from V and 3 from J, leaving 9 bases between them. Germline lookup yields CDR1 MNHEY and CDR2 SVGAGI. The CDR3 here is CASSYSGGSGNTIYF. The CDR3 DNA is TGTGCCAGCAGTTACTCAGGGGGAAGTGGAAACACCATATATTTT.

The chain combines TRBV5-1 with TRBJ2-7; no clear D gene. This CDR3 has 13 residues. Germline loops: CDR1 SGHRS, CDR2 YFSETQ. The ends were cut back, 1 base at V and 0 bases at J, with 5 bases in the middle. The CDR3 sequence: CASSLTASYEQYF. The CDR3 DNA reads as TGCGCCAGCAGCTTGACAGCCTCCTACGAGCAGTACTTC.

The genes are TRBV27 and TRBJ2-7; no clear D gene. The length of the CDR3 is 15 residues. The germline V and J ends were trimmed by 1 base and 4 bases, with 14 bases remaining between them. Germline lookup yields CDR1 MNHEY and CDR2 SMNVEV (reference sequence). The CDR3 DNA follows: TGTGCCAGCAGTTTATGGGCTACTCCCGCGTACGAGCAGTACTTC. It yields the protein CASSLWATPAYEQYF.

CDR3 DNA sequence: TGTGCCAGCAGCTTAGGCCAGCGGGGGAACAATGAGCAGTTCTTC. This codes for CASSLGQRGNNEQFF. The chain carries TRBV7-8 and TRBJ2-1, with 8 positions matching TRBD2. The germline gives CDR1 SGHVS, CDR2 FQNEAQ. Trimming cost V 1 base and J 5 bases; bases outside gene matches: 4. This CDR3 comprises 15 residues.

J is TRBJ2-1 and V is TRBV5-1; a possible D gene is TRBD2 (5 bases). Germline V gene lookup returns CDR1 SGHRS and CDR2 YFSETQ. The CDR3 has 13 amino acids. Trimming shortened V by 4 bases and J by 12 bases, and 17 bases separated the two germline ends. The CDR3 is CASSTDASLAQFF. Here the CDR3 DNA reads TGCGCCAGCAGCACCGATGCTAGCTTGGCGCAGTTCTTC.

A word on this clone: An end of the junction differs from the germline gene, which may be a read error. This chain joins TRBV18 and TRBJ1-4; TRBD1 agrees at 9 bases. Per germline, CDR1 KGHSH and CDR2 LQKENI. The CDR3 extends over 13 amino acids. The CDR3 nucleotides read TGTGCCAGCTCACCGGCCCCGGGACAGGGTCTCCAATTT. Protein product: CASSPAPGQGLQF.

The CDR3 DNA is TGTGCCAGCAGTGAACTGTCAGGGCCCCCGGGTTCACCCCTCCACTTT. Its translation: CASSELSGPPGSPLHF. The V and J genes are TRBV2 and TRBJ1-6, with D perhaps matching TRBD1 (5 bases). Trimming removed 2 bases at V and 9 bases at J, with 17 bases between. This CDR3 has 16 amino acids. Germline-derived CDR1 and CDR2 are SNHLY and FYNNEI.